This T cell receptor (beta chain) came from a study of blood T cell repertoires in COVID-19. Study-level background: The United States, Italy and Spain provided the acute and convalescent COVID-19 samples. T cells, B-cell-depleted T cells, or PBMCs provided the cDNA or gDNA that served as material.

Authors' processing steps: Amplification of reference gene primers provided the estimated nucleated cell counts. The table came from immunoSEQ multiplex PCR; TCRdb's copy has only in-frame clones and leaves some out. That table furnishes V, J and clone size, whereas the DNA furnished D and trimming. The top ten hold 5.5% to 8% of the sample, which has more than 250,000 clones, 80% to 90% seen once. In Seattle, patients joined the study during active infection and were tracked longitudinally. The germline gives CDR1 LNHDA, CDR2 SQIVND (reference sequence). Trimming took 7 bases from V and 1 from J, leaving 20 bases between them. The length of the CDR3 is 17 residues.

The V and J genes are TRBV19 and TRBJ1-5, with a possible D match to TRBD1 (5 bases). This TCR came from a woman between 50 and 59 years old with COVID-19, enrolled during active disease. The specimen sequenced was peripheral blood. The CDR3 region has the DNA TGTGCCAGTAACCCGGTTTTGAACAGGCGGAGCAATCAGCCCCAGCATTTT. This encodes CASNPVLNRRSNQPQHF. The full variable domain, with the rest looked up from reference TRBV19 and TRBJ1-5, is DGGITQSPKYLFRKEGQNVTLSCEQNLNHDAMYWYRQDPGQGLRLIYYSQIVNDFQKGDIAEGYSVSREKKESFPLTVTSAQKNPTAFYLCASNPVLNRRSNQPQHFGDGTRLSIL.